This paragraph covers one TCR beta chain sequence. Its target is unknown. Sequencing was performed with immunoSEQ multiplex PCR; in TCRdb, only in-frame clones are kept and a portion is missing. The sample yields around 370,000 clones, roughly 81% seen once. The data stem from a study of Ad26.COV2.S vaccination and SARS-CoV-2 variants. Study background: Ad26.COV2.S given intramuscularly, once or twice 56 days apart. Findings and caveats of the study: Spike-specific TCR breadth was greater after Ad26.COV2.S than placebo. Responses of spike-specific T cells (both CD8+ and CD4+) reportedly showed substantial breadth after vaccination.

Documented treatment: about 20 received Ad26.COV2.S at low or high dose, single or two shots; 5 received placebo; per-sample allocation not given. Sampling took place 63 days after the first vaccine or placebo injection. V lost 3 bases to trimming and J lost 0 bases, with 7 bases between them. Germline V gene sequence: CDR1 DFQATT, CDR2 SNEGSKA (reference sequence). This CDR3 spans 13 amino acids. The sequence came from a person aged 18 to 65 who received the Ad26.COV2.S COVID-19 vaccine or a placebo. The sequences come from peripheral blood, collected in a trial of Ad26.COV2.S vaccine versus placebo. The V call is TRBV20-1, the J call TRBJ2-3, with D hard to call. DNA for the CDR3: TGCAGTGCTAGTCGGAGCAGCACAGATACGCAGTATTTT. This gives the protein CSASRSSTDTQYF.